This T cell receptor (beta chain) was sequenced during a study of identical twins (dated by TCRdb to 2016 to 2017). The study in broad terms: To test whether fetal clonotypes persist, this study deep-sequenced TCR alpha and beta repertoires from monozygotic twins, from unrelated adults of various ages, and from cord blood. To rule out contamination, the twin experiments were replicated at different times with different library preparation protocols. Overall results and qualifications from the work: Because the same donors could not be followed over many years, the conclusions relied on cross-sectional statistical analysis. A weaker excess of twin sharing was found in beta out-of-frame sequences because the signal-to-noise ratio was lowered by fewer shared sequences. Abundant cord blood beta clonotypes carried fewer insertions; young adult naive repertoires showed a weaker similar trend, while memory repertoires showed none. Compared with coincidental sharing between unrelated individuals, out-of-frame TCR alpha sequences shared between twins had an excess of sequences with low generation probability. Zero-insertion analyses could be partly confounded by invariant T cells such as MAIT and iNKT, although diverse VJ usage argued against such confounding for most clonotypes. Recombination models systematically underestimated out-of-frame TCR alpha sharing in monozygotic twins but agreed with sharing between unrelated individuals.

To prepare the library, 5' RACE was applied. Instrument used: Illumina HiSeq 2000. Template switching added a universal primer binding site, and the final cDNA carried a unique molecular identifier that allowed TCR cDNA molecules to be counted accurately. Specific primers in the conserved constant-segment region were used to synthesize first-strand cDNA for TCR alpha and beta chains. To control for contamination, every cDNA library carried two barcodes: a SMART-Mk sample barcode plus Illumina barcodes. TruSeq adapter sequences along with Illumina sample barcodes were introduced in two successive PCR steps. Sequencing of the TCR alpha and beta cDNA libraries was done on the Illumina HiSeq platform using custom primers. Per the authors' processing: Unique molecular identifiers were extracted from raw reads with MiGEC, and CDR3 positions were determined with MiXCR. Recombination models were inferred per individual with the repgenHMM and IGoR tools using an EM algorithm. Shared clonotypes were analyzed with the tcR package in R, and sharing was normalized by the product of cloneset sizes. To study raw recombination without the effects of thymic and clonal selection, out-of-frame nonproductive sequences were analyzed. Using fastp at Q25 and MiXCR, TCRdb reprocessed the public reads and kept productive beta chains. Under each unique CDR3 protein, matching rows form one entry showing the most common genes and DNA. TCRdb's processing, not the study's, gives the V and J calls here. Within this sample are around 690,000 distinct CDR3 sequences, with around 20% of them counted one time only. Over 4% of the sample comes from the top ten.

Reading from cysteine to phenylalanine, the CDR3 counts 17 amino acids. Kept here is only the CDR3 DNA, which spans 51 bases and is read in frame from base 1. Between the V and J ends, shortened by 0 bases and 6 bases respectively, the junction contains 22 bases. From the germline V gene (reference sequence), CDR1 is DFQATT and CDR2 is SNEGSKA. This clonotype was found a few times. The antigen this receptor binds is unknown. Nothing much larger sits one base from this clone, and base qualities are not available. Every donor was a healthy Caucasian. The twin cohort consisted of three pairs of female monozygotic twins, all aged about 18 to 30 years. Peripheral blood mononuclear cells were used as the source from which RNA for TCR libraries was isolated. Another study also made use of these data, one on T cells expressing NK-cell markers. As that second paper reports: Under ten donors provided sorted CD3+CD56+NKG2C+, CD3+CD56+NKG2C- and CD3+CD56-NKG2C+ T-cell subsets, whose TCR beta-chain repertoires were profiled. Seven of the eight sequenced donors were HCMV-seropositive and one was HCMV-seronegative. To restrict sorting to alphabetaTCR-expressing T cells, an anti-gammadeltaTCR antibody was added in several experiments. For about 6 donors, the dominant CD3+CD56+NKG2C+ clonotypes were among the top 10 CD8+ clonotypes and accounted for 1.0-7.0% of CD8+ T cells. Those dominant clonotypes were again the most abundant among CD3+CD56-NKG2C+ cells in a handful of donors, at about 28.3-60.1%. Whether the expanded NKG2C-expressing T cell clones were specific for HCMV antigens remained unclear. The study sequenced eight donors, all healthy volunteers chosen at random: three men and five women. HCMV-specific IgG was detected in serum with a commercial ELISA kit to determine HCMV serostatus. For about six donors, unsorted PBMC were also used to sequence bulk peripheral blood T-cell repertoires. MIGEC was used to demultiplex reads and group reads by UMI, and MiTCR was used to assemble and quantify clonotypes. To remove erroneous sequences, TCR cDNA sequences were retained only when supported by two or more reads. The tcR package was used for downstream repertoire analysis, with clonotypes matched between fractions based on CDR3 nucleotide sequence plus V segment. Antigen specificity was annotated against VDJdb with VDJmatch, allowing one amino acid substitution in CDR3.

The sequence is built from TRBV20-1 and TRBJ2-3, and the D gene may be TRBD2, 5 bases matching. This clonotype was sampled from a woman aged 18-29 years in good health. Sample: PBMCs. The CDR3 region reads CSARDVLGGRSRDTQYF. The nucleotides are TGCAGTGCTAGAGATGTTCTGGGCGGGCGGTCCAGGGATACGCAGTATTTT.